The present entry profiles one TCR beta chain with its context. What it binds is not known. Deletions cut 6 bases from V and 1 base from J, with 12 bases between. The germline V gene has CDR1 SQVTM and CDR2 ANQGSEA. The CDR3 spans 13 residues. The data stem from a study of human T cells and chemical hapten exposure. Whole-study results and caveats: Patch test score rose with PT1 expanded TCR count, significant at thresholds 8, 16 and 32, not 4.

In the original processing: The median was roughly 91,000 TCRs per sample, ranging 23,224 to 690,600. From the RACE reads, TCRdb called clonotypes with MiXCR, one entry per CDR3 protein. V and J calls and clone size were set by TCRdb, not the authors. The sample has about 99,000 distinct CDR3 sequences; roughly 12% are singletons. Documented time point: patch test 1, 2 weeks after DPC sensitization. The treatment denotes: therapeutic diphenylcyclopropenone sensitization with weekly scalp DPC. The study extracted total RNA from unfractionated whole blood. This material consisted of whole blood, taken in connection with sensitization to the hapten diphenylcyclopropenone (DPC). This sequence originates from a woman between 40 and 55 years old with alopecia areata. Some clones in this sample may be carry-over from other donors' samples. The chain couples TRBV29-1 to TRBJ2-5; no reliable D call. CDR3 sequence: CSVARAGQETQYF. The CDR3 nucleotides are TGCAGCGTCGCTAGGGCCGGCCAAGAGACCCAGTACTTC.